This TCR beta chain was captured by sequencing in a study of blood T cells in healthy people across ages. Study summary: Template switching captured about one barcoded beta molecule per two T cells. Regarding the study as a whole: Relative to aged donors, long-lived donors carried more naive CD4+ cells and displayed higher diversity. Any conclusive comparison of naive versus antigen-experienced cells was prevented by using unsorted PBMCs.

This CDR3 has 15 amino acids. Trimming stripped 6 bases from V and 7 bases from J, with 20 bases between. Germline V gene sequence: CDR1 SGHTA, CDR2 FQGNSA. The second PCR ran about 6 to 12 cycles with a sample-barcoded 5' primer and J-beta primers. Each cDNA molecule received a tag from a template-switch adaptor that had 12 random nucleotides. One entry per CDR3 protein results from TCRdb running MiXCR on the 5' RACE reads. The sample carries around 2 million distinct CDR3 sequences, about 39% recorded once. This clonotype was seen only a few times. Its antigen is unidentified. The receptor comes from a human donor in good health. V gene TRBV7-2 combines with J gene TRBJ2-3; no reliable D call. The sequenced sample was blood. In DNA form, the CDR3 reads TGTGCCAGCAGTTGGCCCCCGGTGGGTAAAAATACGCAGTATTTT. Amino acid sequence: CASSWPPVGKNTQYF.